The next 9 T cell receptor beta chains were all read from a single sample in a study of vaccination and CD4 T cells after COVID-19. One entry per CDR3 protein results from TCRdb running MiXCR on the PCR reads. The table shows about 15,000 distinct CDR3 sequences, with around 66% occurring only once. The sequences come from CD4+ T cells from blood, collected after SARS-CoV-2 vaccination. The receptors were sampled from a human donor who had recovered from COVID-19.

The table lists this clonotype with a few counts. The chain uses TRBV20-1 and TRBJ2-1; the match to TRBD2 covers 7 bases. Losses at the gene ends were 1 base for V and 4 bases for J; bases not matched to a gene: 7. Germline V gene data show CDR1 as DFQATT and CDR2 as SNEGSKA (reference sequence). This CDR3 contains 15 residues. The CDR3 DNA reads TGCAGTGCTAGAGGGGAGGGCCCCCGTTACAATGAGCAGTTCTTC. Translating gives CSARGEGPRYNEQFF.

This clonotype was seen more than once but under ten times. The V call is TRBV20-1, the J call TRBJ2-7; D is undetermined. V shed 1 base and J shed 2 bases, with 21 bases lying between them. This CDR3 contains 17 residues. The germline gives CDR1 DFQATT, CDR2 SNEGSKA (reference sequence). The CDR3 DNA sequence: TGCAGTGCTAGAGCTGTGACGGACGGTGCAATCACCTACGAGCAGTACTTC. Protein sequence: CSARAVTDGAITYEQYF.

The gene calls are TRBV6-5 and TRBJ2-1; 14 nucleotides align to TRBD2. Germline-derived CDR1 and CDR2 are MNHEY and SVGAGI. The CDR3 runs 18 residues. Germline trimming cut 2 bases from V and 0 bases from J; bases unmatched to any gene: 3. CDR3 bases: TGTGCCAGCAGTTACCGACTAGCGGGAGGGAGCTCCTACAATGAGCAGTTCTTC. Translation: CASSYRLAGGSSYNEQFF.

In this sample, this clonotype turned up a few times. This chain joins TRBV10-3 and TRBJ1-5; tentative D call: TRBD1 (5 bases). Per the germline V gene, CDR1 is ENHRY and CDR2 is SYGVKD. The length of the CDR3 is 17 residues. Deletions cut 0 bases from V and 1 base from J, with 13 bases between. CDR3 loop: CAISESVGTRSNQPQHF. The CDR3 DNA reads TGTGCCATCAGTGAGTCCGTCGGGACCAGGAGCAATCAGCCCCAGCATTTT.

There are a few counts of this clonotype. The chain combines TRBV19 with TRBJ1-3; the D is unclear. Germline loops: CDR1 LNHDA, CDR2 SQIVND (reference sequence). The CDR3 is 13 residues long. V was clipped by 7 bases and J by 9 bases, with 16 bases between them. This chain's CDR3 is CASTSPPAGTIYF. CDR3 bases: TGTGCCAGTACCTCACCCCCCGCCGGCACCATATATTTT.

In nucleotides, the CDR3 is TGTGCCAGCAGTTCGAACAGGGGAGGCAATCAGCCCCAGCATTTT. Its protein is CASSSNRGGNQPQHF. J is TRBJ1-5 and V is TRBV12-3 or TRBV12-4; the match to TRBD1 covers 7 bases. The CDR3 is 15 residues long. V dropped 4 bases and J dropped 2; count of bases not matched to a gene: 5.

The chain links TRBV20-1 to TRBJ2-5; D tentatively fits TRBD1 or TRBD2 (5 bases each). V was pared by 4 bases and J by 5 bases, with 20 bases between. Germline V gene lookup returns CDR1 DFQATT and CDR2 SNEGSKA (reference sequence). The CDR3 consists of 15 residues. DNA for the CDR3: TGCAGTGCTACTAGCCTGGGGGACCGAGGGGAGACCCAGTACTTC. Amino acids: CSATSLGDRGETQYF.

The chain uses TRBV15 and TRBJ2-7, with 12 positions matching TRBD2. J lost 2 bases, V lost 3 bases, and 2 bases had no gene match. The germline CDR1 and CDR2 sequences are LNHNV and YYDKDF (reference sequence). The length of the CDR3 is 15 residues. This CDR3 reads CATSSGLAGTYEQYF. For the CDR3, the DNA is TGTGCCACCAGCAGCGGACTAGCGGGGACCTACGAGCAGTACTTC.

This CDR3 is CATSTYFGGQGNYGYTF. In DNA, the CDR3 is TGTGCCACCAGCACTTACTTTGGCGGACAGGGGAACTATGGCTACACCTTC. The genes are TRBV15 and TRBJ1-2, with 9 bases identical to TRBD1. Germline-derived CDR1 and CDR2 are LNHNV and YYDKDF (reference sequence). This CDR3 comprises 17 residues. The junction had 11 bases not matched to a gene; V was cut back by 4 bases and J by 2 bases.